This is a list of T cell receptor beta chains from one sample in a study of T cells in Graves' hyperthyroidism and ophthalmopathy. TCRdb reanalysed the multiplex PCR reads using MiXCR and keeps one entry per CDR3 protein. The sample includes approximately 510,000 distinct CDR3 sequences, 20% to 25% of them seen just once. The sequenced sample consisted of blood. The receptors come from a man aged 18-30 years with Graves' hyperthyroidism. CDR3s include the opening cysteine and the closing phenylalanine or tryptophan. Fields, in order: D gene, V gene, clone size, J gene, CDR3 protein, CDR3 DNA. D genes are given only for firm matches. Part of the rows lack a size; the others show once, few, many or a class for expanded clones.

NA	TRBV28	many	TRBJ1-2	CASKSSSGGYGYTF	TGTGCCAGCAAATCTTCTTCGGGCGGCTATGGCTACACCTTC
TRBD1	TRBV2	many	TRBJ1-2	CASTRQGGGYTF	TGTGCCAGCACCAGACAGGGGGGTGGCTACACCTTC
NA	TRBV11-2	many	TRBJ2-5	CASSSSGTQETQYF	TGTGCCAGCAGCTCCTCCGGTACCCAAGAGACCCAGTACTTC
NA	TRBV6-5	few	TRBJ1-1	CASSRSKNTEAFF	TGTGCCAGCAGTCGCTCGAAGAACACTGAAGCTTTCTTT
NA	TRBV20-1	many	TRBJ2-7	CSARDFLGAYEQYF	TGCAGTGCTAGAGATTTTTTAGGGGCGTACGAGCAGTACTTC
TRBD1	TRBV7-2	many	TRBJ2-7	CASSLAGQGHYEQYF	TGTGCCAGCAGCTTGGCGGGACAGGGCCACTACGAGCAGTACTTC
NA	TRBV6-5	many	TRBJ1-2	CASSYPPVLEDYGYTF	TGTGCCAGCAGTTACCCCCCAGTCCTGGAGGACTATGGCTACACCTTC
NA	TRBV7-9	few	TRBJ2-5	CASSSVRGALQETQYF	TGTGCCAGCAGCTCCGTTAGAGGGGCCCTCCAAGAGACCCAGTACTTC
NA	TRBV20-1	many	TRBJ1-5	CSASELGVQPQHF	TGCAGTGCTAGCGAATTGGGGGTTCAGCCCCAGCATTTT
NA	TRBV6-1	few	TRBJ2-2	CASLYLGELFF	TGTGCCAGCCTATACCTCGGGGAGCTGTTTTTT
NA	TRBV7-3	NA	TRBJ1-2	CASSIDSRYGYTF	TGTGCCAGCAGCATAGACAGTCGATATGGCTACACCTTC
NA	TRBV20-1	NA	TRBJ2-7	CSATEVNYEQYF	TGCAGTGCTACGGAGGTAAACTACGAGCAGTACTTC
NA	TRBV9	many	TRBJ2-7	CASSVSGTSYEQYF	TGTGCCAGCAGCGTATCGGGCACCTCCTACGAGCAGTACTTC
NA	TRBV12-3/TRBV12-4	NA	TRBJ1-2	CASSLDVIDLNGYTF	TGTGCCAGCAGTTTAGACGTCATCGATCTCAATGGCTACACCTTC
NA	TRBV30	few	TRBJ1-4	CAWSGAGMTEKLFF	TGTGCCTGGAGTGGGGCAGGGATGACGGAAAAACTGTTTTTT
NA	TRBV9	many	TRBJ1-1	CASSVDQRGTEAFF	TGTGCCAGCAGCGTAGACCAAAGGGGCACTGAAGCTTTCTTT
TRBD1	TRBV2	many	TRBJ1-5	CASTRDSPYQPQHF	TGTGCCAGCACCCGGGACAGCCCTTATCAGCCCCAGCATTTT
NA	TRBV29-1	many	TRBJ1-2	CSVETAGYGYTF	TGCAGCGTGGAGACTGCGGGCTATGGCTACACCTTC
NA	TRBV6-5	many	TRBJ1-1	CASSYGGERNTEAFF	TGTGCCAGCAGTTACGGGGGGGAAAGGAACACTGAAGCTTTCTTT
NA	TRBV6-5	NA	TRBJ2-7	CASSYLGAYEQYF	TGTGCCAGCAGTTACTTGGGGGCTTACGAGCAGTACTTC
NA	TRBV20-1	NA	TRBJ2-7	CSASLPAGSYEQYF	TGCAGTGCTAGCCTACCTGCGGGCTCCTACGAGCAGTACTTC
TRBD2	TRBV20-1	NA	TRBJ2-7	CSASPSGVSYEQYF	TGCAGTGCTAGCCCTAGCGGGGTCTCCTACGAGCAGTACTTC
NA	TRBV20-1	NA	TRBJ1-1	CSARPTDSEAFF	TGCAGTGCTAGACCCACTGACAGTGAAGCTTTCTTT
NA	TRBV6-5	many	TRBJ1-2	CASRSGTVQGYTF	TGTGCCAGCAGGTCCGGGACCGTCCAAGGCTACACCTTC
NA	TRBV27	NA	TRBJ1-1	CASSPDSIRNTDAFF	TGTGCCAGCAGTCCCGACAGTATCCGGAACACTGATGCTTTCTTT
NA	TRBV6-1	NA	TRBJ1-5	CAISPQGGSKPQHF	TGTGCCATCAGTCCCCAAGGGGGGAGCAAGCCCCAGCATTTT
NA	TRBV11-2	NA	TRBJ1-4	CASSLEASTNEKLFF	TGTGCCAGCAGCTTAGAAGCCTCAACTAATGAAAAACTGTTTTTT
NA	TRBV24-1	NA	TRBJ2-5	CATEGPQETQYF	TGTGCCACCGAGGGCCCCCAAGAGACCCAGTACTTC
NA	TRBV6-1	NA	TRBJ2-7	CASSEDGRRRDEQYF	TGTGCCAGCAGTGAAGACGGCAGGAGACGGGACGAGCAGTACTTC
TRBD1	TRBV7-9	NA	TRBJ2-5	CASSSWTGGRETQYF	TGTGCCAGCAGCTCTTGGACAGGGGGTCGAGAGACCCAGTACTTC
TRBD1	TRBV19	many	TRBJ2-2	CASSIYRGTNTGELFF	TGTGCCAGTAGTATATACAGGGGTACGAACACCGGGGAGCTGTTTTTT
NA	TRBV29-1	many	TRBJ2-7	CSVRRDGEQYF	TGCAGCGTTCGCAGGGACGGAGAGCAGTACTTC
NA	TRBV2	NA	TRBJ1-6	CASRPQGLGNSPLHF	TGTGCCAGCAGACCACAGGGTCTTGGGAATTCACCCCTCCACTTT
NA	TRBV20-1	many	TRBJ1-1	CSASRGGSTEAFF	TGCAGTGCTAGCAGGGGCGGGAGCACTGAAGCTTTCTTT
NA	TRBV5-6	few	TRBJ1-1	CASSYGAGLAFF	TGTGCCAGCAGCTACGGAGCGGGGTTGGCTTTCTTT
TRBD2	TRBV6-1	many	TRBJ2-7	CATLAGGNSYEQYF	TGTGCCACCCTAGCGGGGGGGAACTCCTACGAGCAGTACTTC
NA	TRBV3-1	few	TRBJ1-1	CASSQDPGAEAFF	TGTGCCAGCAGCCAAGATCCGGGGGCTGAAGCTTTCTTT
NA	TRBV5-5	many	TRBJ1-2	CASSLGLSPNNYGYTF	TGTGCCAGCAGCTTGGGGCTGTCCCCAAATAACTATGGCTACACCTTC
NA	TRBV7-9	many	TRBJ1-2	CASSLARTYGYTF	TGTGCCAGCAGCTTAGCAAGAACCTATGGCTACACCTTC
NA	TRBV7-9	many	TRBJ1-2	CASSRPTRHNGYTF	TGTGCCAGCAGTCGCCCCACTAGACACAATGGCTACACCTTC
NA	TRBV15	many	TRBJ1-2	CATSRGIGRDDYGYTF	TGTGCCACCAGCAGAGGTATCGGGCGGGACGACTATGGCTACACCTTC